What follows is one TCR beta chain and its context. Its antigen has not been determined. Base qualities are not at hand, and no much larger clone is one base apart. Sample time point, as interpreted from the label and publication: new active TB diagnosis, blood taken before or within 7 days of starting treatment. Active tuberculosis patients were HIV-seronegative South African adults aged 18 years or older with a new diagnosis. Confirmation of active tuberculosis came from positive sputum smear microscopy and/or a positive M. tuberculosis culture. Immunosequencing was performed on unsorted cryopreserved PBMC, with 80,000 to 100,000 T cells per clinical donor covered on average. The data stem from a study of T cells in tuberculosis (dated by TCRdb to between 2017 and 2018). The study in broad terms: The study combined CD1B tetramers and high-throughput TCR immunosequencing to characterize T cells specific for the mycobacterial lipid antigen glucose monomycolate (GMM). In a South African clinical cohort, IGRA-negative adolescents, IGRA-positive adolescents with latent tuberculosis and adults with active tuberculosis were compared, with some 11 people in each group. PBMC from active tuberculosis patients were archived either before standard anti-tuberculosis treatment began or within 7 days of its start. Results the study describes overall, beyond this receptor: Clinical samples were selected based on the availability of cryopreserved specimens, with adults included as active tuberculosis cases and adolescents included as controls. Shorter CDR3-alpha lengths in active tuberculosis patients partly drove the smaller NN-distances, and the TCR-beta difference was not statistically significant. A classifier using the diverse GMM-specific repertoire reached approximately 84% accuracy (AUROC roughly 0.9), compared with more than 65% accuracy using GEM motif frequencies. Active tuberculosis TCR-alpha repertoires showed smaller mean NN-distances to GMM-specific TCRs than IGRA-negative controls, suggesting clonal expansion of these TCRs.

Between the V and J ends, shortened by 4 bases and 5 bases respectively, the junction contains 15 bases. For CDR1 and CDR2, the germline V gene lists SGHDT and YYEEEE. The cysteine opens and the phenylalanine closes a CDR3 of 14 amino acids. Just the 42-base CDR3 DNA is kept, in frame starting at base 1. TCR libraries were generated with the immunoSEQ multiplex PCR assay, using TCR-beta and/or TCR-alpha/delta assays for each sample. The Illumina high-throughput platform was used to sequence the amplified TCR libraries. Per the original workflow: Clustering and dimensionality reduction relied on pairwise TCRdist distances among GMM-specific receptors from T cells that were either sorted ex vivo or expanded in vitro. Each clinical repertoire was scored by mean NN-distance, the average TCRdist to the nearest 10% of tetramer-positive reference sequences. To compute GEM TCR motif frequency, the fraction of unique TCRs matching known GEM sequences by V/J usage and CDR3 length was calculated. Linear discriminant analysis with leave-one-out cross-validation, implemented in scikit-learn, was used to classify active tuberculosis. Drawn from immuneACCESS, this table holds only the in-frame rearrangements with V and J called that TCRdb kept. Clones are partly lost; checked studies trace under half to an unresolved V gene and leave the rest unexplained. The V and J calls and clone size are taken from that table; D and trimming were inferred from the DNA. Present in this sample are tens of thousands of clones, around 93% of which were seen just once. Jointly, the top ten make up less than 3% of the sample.

The source was PBMCs, collected at tuberculosis diagnosis. The receptor chain draws on TRBV5-6 and TRBJ1-2; too little of a D gene remains to name it. This receptor was identified in an adult with tuberculosis. The CDR3 protein is CASSPRGVWYGYTF. The DNA reads TGTGCCAGCAGCCCGCGCGGGGTTTGGTATGGCTACACCTTC. With the rest looked up from the reference TRBV5-6 and TRBJ1-2 genes rather than sequenced, the full variable domain is DAGVTQSPTHLIKTRGQQVTLRCSPKSGHDTVSWYQQALGQGPQFIFQYYEEEERQRGNFPDRFSGHQFPNYSSELNVNALLLGDSALYLCASSPRGVWYGYTFGSGTRLTVV.